A single sample gave rise to the 32 T cell receptor beta chains below, sequenced in a study of Graves' ophthalmopathy and Graves' hyperthyroidism. Amplified material comprised TCR beta CDR3 regions derived from RNA transcripts. HTBI primers were used in a first-round RT-PCR, which preceded a second-round multiplex PCR. MiXCR was run by TCRdb on the multiplex PCR reads, yielding one entry per CDR3 protein. The sample records 650,000 to 800,000 distinct CDR3 sequences, approximately 39% being singletons. The specimen was peripheral blood. These receptors all come from an adult man with Graves' ophthalmopathy.

The sample holds many counts of this clonotype. The rearrangement links TRBV5-5 to TRBJ2-7, with D possibly matching TRBD1 (5 bases). The CDR3 has 14 amino acids. Per the germline V gene, CDR1 is SGHKS and CDR2 is YYEKEE (reference sequence). V lost 3 bases and J lost 2, with 12 bases in between. CDR3 sequence reads: CASSWTAGPYEQYF. CDR3 bases: TGTGCCAGCAGCTGGACCGCAGGGCCCTACGAGCAGTACTTC.

This clonotype was detected ten times or more. V usage is TRBV7-3 and J usage is TRBJ2-7; 7 bases match TRBD1. The CDR3 covers 15 residues. V lost 2 bases to trimming and J lost 2 bases; unmatched junction nucleotides: 6. Germline V CDR1 and CDR2: SGHTA, FQGTGA. CDR3 sequence (DNA): TGTGCCAGCAGCTTACGTGACAGGGTTACCTACGAGCAGTACTTC. Translation gives CASSLRDRVTYEQYF. The full variable domain, rest sourced from reference TRBV7-3 and TRBJ2-7, is GAGVSQTPSNKVTEKGKYVELRCDPISGHTALYWYRQSLGQGPEFLIYFQGTGAADDSGLPNDRFFAVRPEGSVSTLKIQRTERGDSAVYLCASSLRDRVTYEQYFGPGTRLTVT.

This clonotype was counted only a few times. This rearrangement joins TRBV7-9 to TRBJ1-1; D might be TRBD1 (5 bases). The germline V gene encodes CDR1 SEHNR and CDR2 FQNEAQ (reference sequence). The CDR3 is 17 amino acids. Trimming took off 5 bases at V and 0 bases at J, with 19 bases between the two ends. The CDR3, as DNA: TGTGCCAGCAGCCCAAATACGCAGGGCCTCATGAACACTGAAGCTTTCTTT. This gives the protein CASSPNTQGLMNTEAFF.

The table lists this clonotype with a few counts. V and J are TRBV12-3 or TRBV12-4 and TRBJ1-3; D not certain. CDR3 length equals 14 residues. With 8 bases removed from V and 0 bases from J, the gap between germline ends came to 11 bases. The CDR3 region is CASEDTFSGNTIYF. CDR3 in DNA: TGTGCCAGCGAAGACACCTTCTCTGGAAACACCATATATTTT.

This clonotype was counted a few times. The rearrangement uses TRBV12-3 or TRBV12-4 and TRBJ1-2; 7 bases agree with TRBD1. The ends lost 6 bases at V and 0 bases at J; junction bases unmatched: 7. CDR3 length equals 15 residues. CDR3 DNA sequence: TGTGCCAGCAGCCCCTACAGGGGCTCTAACTATGGCTACACCTTC. This translates into CASSPYRGSNYGYTF.

This clonotype was observed once. This chain uses TRBV5-1 with TRBJ2-5; 9 bases match TRBD1. V gave up 3 bases and J gave up 5 bases; unmatched junction bases: 14. This CDR3 region has 17 residues. CDR1 is SGHRS, CDR2 YFSETQ, per germline. CDR3 loop: CASSYGTEQGARETQYF. CDR3 nucleotides: TGCGCCAGCAGCTACGGGACGGAACAGGGGGCGAGGGAGACCCAGTACTTC.

Many counts were recorded for this clonotype. The genes are TRBV14 and TRBJ2-7, with no clear D. The length of the CDR3 is 13 residues. V lost 4 bases and J lost 6, with 13 bases in between. Germline CDR1 SGHDN, CDR2 FVKESK. This CDR3 is CASSPRLATEQYF. The CDR3, as DNA: TGTGCCAGCAGCCCCCGCCTGGCTACCGAGCAGTACTTC.

The J gene is TRBJ1-1, the V gene TRBV29-1, with D perhaps matching TRBD1 (5 bases). V lost 4 bases and J lost 4, with 13 bases in between. The CDR3 runs to 13 residues. Germline assignment: CDR1 SQVTM and CDR2 ANQGSEA. CDR3 in amino acids: CSVAGMIGTEAFF. For the CDR3, the DNA is TGCAGCGTTGCAGGGATGATCGGCACTGAAGCTTTCTTT.

This chain connects TRBV20-1 to TRBJ2-7; 10 bases agree with TRBD2. The V gene's germline CDR1 is DFQATT and CDR2 SNEGSKA (reference sequence). The junction had 5 bases not matched to a gene; V was cut back by 0 bases and J by 3 bases. The CDR3 has 15 amino acids. CDR3 nucleotides: TGCAGTGCTAGAGATTCTAGCGGGGGATTCTACGAGCAGTACTTC. Protein sequence: CSARDSSGGFYEQYF.

For the CDR3, the DNA is TGTGCCAGCAGCTTAATGGCGGGGTACTACGAGCAGTACTTC. Translated: CASSLMAGYYEQYF. V gene TRBV7-3 combines with J gene TRBJ2-7; tentative D call: TRBD2 (6 bases). CDR1 and CDR2 (germline): SGHTA, FQGTGA. V dropped 1 base and J dropped 3 bases, with 10 bases sitting between them. The CDR3 has 14 amino acids.

The J gene is TRBJ2-7, the V gene TRBV25-1; 9 bases match TRBD2. CDR1 and CDR2 from the germline V gene are MGHDK and SYGVNS. This CDR3 has 13 residues. Here the CDR3 reads CATVAGAPYEQYF. The CDR3 DNA reads TGTGCTACCGTAGCGGGAGCCCCCTACGAGCAGTACTTC.

This clonotype was seen only a few times. The gene calls are TRBV12-3 or TRBV12-4 and TRBJ2-7; a possible D gene is TRBD1 (5 bases). The CDR3 contains 15 residues. Trimming pared 8 bases from V and 3 bases from J, leaving 20 bases between. CDR3 in amino acids: CASCLTGRDIYEQYF. CDR3 nucleotide sequence: TGTGCCAGCTGCCTAACGGGCAGGGATATCTACGAGCAGTACTTC.

The V and J genes are TRBV9 and TRBJ2-2; maybe TRBD2 (7 bases). The germline V gene encodes CDR1 SGDLS and CDR2 YYNGEE. CDR3 length equals 19 residues. V lost 3 bases, J lost 5 bases, and 26 bases lay in between. This CDR3 is CASSEEKGGGGHVTGELFF. The CDR3 region has the DNA TGTGCCAGCAGCGAAGAAAAAGGGGGGGGAGGTCATGTTACCGGGGAGCTGTTTTTT. Supplemented by reference TRBV9 and TRBJ2-2, the full variable domain reads DSGVTQTPKHLITATGQRVTLRCSPRSGDLSVYWYQQSLDQGLQFLIQYYNGEERAKGNILERFSAQQFPDLHSELNLSSLELGDSALYFCASSEEKGGGGHVTGELFFGEGSRLTVL.

This clonotype came up many times. The chain recombines TRBV9 with TRBJ2-5, with unresolved D. This CDR3 is built from 13 residues. Trimming took off 0 bases at V and 4 bases at J, with 7 bases between the two ends. Germline CDR1 is SGDLS and CDR2 is YYNGEE. The CDR3 sequence: CASSVATRETQYF. CDR3 coding DNA: TGTGCCAGCAGCGTAGCTACAAGAGAGACCCAGTACTTC.

This clonotype was observed at least ten times. The CDR3 DNA sequence: TGTGCCAGTAGTATAGGGACAGGACGCAATCAGCCCCAGCATTTT. Residues: CASSIGTGRNQPQHF. The chain uses TRBV19 and TRBJ1-5, with TRBD1 matching 7 bases. The V gene end was trimmed by 1 base and the J gene end by 2 bases; junction bases not matched to a gene: 2. The CDR3 has 15 residues. Germline V gene data show CDR1 as LNHDA and CDR2 as SQIVND (reference sequence).

The rearrangement links TRBV7-9 to TRBJ2-5; 9 positions agree with TRBD1. This CDR3 region has 17 residues. J gave up 5 bases and V 4 bases, and 14 bases lay outside the gene matches. From germline, CDR1 is SEHNR and CDR2 FQNEAQ (reference sequence). The CDR3 DNA follows: TGTGCCAGCAGCTCCGTACACAGGGCCGGGACAGGGGAGACCCAGTACTTC. Translating it yields CASSSVHRAGTGETQYF.

This clonotype was recorded at least ten times. The chain carries TRBV7-2 and TRBJ1-2, with D possibly matching TRBD1 (5 bases). The CDR3 consists of 15 residues. V was clipped by 1 base and J by 0 bases, with 9 bases between them. Per germline, CDR1 SGHTA and CDR2 FQGNSA. CDR3 region: CASSLGEGTNYGYTF. In nucleotides, the CDR3 is TGTGCCAGCAGCTTAGGGGAGGGGACTAACTATGGCTACACCTTC.

This clonotype occurred many times. An end of the junction does not agree with germline; a read error may underlie this. The chain employs TRBV13 and TRBJ2-5; the D is unclear. The CDR3 covers 14 residues. Germline V gene sequence: CDR1 PRHDT, CDR2 FYEKMQ (reference sequence). The DNA of the CDR3 is TGTGCCAGCAGCTTGGACCGGGCCCCTGGCAAGCGAGACTTC. Its protein is CASSLDRAPGKRDF.

Regarding this clonotype: One junction end disagrees with the germline gene, perhaps due to a read error. V gene TRBV20-1 combines with J gene TRBJ1-2, with D perhaps TRBD1 (6 bases). Germline V lookup: CDR1 DFQATT, CDR2 SNEGSKA (reference sequence). The CDR3 length is 14 residues. The CDR3, as DNA: TGCAGTGCTAGAGATTACAGGGTTGACTATGGCTACGCCTTC. Residues: CSARDYRVDYGYAF.

The table lists this clonotype with many counts. This chain joins TRBV10-3 and TRBJ1-6; tentative D call: TRBD1 (5 bases). The CDR3 consists of 16 residues. The ends were cut back, 4 bases at V and 7 bases at J, with 17 bases in the middle. Germline V gene sequence: CDR1 ENHRY, CDR2 SYGVKD. The CDR3 DNA sequence: TGTGCCATCAGTGGGCGGCAGGGAATATCCAATTCACCCCTCCACTTT. It yields the protein CAISGRQGISNSPLHF.

The rearrangement uses TRBV12-3 or TRBV12-4 and TRBJ2-1, with 10 bases that match TRBD1. The CDR3 is 15 amino acids. The J segment lost 2 bases and the V segment lost 5 bases, leaving 3 bases of the junction unmatched. The CDR3 nucleotides are TGTGCCAGCAGTCCGGGGACAGGGGCCTACAATGAGCAGTTCTTC. The encoded protein is CASSPGTGAYNEQFF.

The rearrangement links TRBV2 to TRBJ2-3; 8 nucleotides match TRBD2. This CDR3 is 13 amino acids long. The V gene end was trimmed by 7 bases and the J gene end by 8 bases; junction bases not matched to a gene: 8. The germline V gene encodes CDR1 SNHLY and CDR2 FYNNEI. CDR3 DNA sequence: TGTGCCAGCAAAGCGGGAGAAGGAGTTACGCAGTATTTT. Amino acid sequence: CASKAGEGVTQYF.

This chain connects TRBV5-8 to TRBJ1-1, with 9 positions matching TRBD1. The length of the CDR3 is 14 residues. From germline, CDR1 is SGHTS and CDR2 YDEGEE. J was trimmed by 5 bases and V by 1 base; bases with no gene match: 3. CDR3 DNA sequence: TGTGCCAGCAGCTTGACTGGGACAGGGACTGAAGCTTTCTTT. Its translation: CASSLTGTGTEAFF. The whole variable domain, remainder taken from reference TRBV5-8 and TRBJ1-1, is EAGVTQSPTHLIKTRGQQATLRCSPISGHTSVYWYQQALGLGLQFLLWYDEGEERNRGNFPPRFSGRQFPNYSSELNVNALELEDSALYLCASSLTGTGTEAFFGQGTRLTVV.

This clonotype has more than one count but fewer than ten. One junction end disagrees with the germline gene, perhaps due to a read error. The chain employs TRBV10-3 and TRBJ1-2, with D hard to call. Per the germline V gene, CDR1 is ENHRY and CDR2 is SYGVKD. CDR3 length: 15 residues. The CDR3 loop reads CASSYLAGTNYGYTF. CDR3 in DNA: TGTGCCAGCAGTTACCTCGCAGGAACTAACTATGGCTACACCTTC.

Concerning this clonotype: A read error is likely, as this CDR3 ends without the conserved phenylalanine or tryptophan. No DNA is shown, since the ends of the CDR3 on it are uncertain; the CDR3 is the one TCRdb lists. The chain has TRBV2 and TRBJ2-6. The CDR3 is 10 amino acids in total, end residues counted. Germline assignment: CDR1 SNHLY and CDR2 FYNNEI. CDR3 amino acids: CASSEARLDR.

The CDR3 reads CSVGLVLAGGLSFGELFF. The CDR3 nucleotides read TGCAGCGTTGGTTTAGTACTAGCGGGAGGGCTTTCATTTGGGGAGCTGTTTTTT. This rearrangement joins TRBV29-1 to TRBJ2-2, with TRBD2 matching 13 bases. Trimming took 4 bases from V and 8 from J; bases not matched to a gene: 16. The V gene's germline CDR1 is SQVTM and CDR2 ANQGSEA. This CDR3 comprises 18 residues.

The gene calls are TRBV12-3 or TRBV12-4 and TRBJ1-3; 7 nucleotides match TRBD1. The CDR3 consists of 16 residues. Losses at the gene ends were 6 bases for V and 0 bases for J; bases not matched to a gene: 8. CDR3 nucleotides: TGTGCCAGCAGGATGGGACAGCTAGGCTCTGGAAACACCATATATTTT. This sequence encodes CASRMGQLGSGNTIYF.

The V and J genes are TRBV9 and TRBJ1-2, with a possible D match to TRBD1 (5 bases). Trimming took off 6 bases at V and 4 bases at J, with 40 bases between the two ends. The CDR3 covers 22 residues. Germline CDR1 and CDR2: SGDLS and YYNGEE. CDR3: CASNIGIRDGLFHPHTAYGYTF. As DNA, the CDR3 is TGTGCCAGCAACATTGGCATACGGGACGGTCTTTTTCATCCTCACACAGCCTATGGCTACACCTTC. The full variable domain, with the rest looked up from reference TRBV9 and TRBJ1-2, is DSGVTQTPKHLITATGQRVTLRCSPRSGDLSVYWYQQSLDQGLQFLIQYYNGEERAKGNILERFSAQQFPDLHSELNLSSLELGDSALYFCASNIGIRDGLFHPHTAYGYTFGSGTRLTVV.

The chain carries TRBV25-1 and TRBJ2-7; tentatively, D is TRBD1 (5 bases). This CDR3 is built from 15 residues. Trimming stripped 5 bases from V and 0 bases from J, with 14 bases between. Germline V gene data show CDR1 as MGHDK and CDR2 as SYGVNS. The CDR3 nucleotides read TGTGCCAGCAGTTTATTAGGGGCGGACTCCTACGAGCAGTACTTC. Translated, it gives CASSLLGADSYEQYF.

The chain is built from TRBV5-1 and TRBJ1-2; possible D gene TRBD1, 6 bases. CDR1 SGHRS and CDR2 YFSETQ come from the germline V gene. This CDR3 contains 14 residues. Trimming stripped 0 bases from V and 2 bases from J, with 8 bases between. CDR3 DNA sequence: TGCGCCAGCAGCTTGGTCGGGACAAACTATGGCTACACCTTC. Amino acids: CASSLVGTNYGYTF.

The chain links TRBV11-1 to TRBJ1-1; TRBD1 matches 7 bases. Per the germline V gene, CDR1 is SGHAT and CDR2 is FQDESV (reference sequence). Trimming at V came to 5 bases and at J to 5 bases, leaving 5 bases not matched to a gene. The CDR3 totals 13 residues. CDR3 sequence reads: CASSNRGITEAFF. As DNA, the CDR3 is TGTGCCAGCAGCAACAGGGGAATTACTGAAGCTTTCTTT.

Comment on this clonotype: Relative to the germline gene, one junction end is altered; a read error may explain this. This chain connects TRBV7-3 to TRBJ2-5; D is undetermined. There are 18 residues in the CDR3. Germline CDR1 reads SGHTA; CDR2 reads FQGTGA. CDR3 DNA sequence: TGCGCCGGCAGCCAAGATGTCATCCAACCTCCCGTCGGAGAGACCCAGTACTTC. This gives the protein CAGSQDVIQPPVGETQYF.